This T cell receptor (beta chain) stems from a study of blood T cell repertoires in COVID-19. As handled by the study authors: Reference gene primers were amplified, and this amplification served to estimate nucleated cell counts. TCRdb keeps only in-frame clones here, not all; method: immunoSEQ multiplex PCR. The V and J calls and clone size are taken from that table; D and trimming were inferred from the DNA. The sample has about 210,000 clones; approximately 86% are singletons. Germline V gene data show CDR1 as SGHAT and CDR2 as FQNNGV. V was pared by 1 base and J by 4 bases, with 9 bases between. The CDR3 extends over 14 amino acids.

This TCR was sampled from a man younger than 35 with active or convalescent COVID-19. The sequenced material came from peripheral blood. The chain joins TRBV11-2 to TRBJ2-3; D gene uncertain. CDR3 DNA: TGTGCCAGCAGCTTAGCGGTAGCCCCAGATACGCAGTATTTT. Amino acids: CASSLAVAPDTQYF.